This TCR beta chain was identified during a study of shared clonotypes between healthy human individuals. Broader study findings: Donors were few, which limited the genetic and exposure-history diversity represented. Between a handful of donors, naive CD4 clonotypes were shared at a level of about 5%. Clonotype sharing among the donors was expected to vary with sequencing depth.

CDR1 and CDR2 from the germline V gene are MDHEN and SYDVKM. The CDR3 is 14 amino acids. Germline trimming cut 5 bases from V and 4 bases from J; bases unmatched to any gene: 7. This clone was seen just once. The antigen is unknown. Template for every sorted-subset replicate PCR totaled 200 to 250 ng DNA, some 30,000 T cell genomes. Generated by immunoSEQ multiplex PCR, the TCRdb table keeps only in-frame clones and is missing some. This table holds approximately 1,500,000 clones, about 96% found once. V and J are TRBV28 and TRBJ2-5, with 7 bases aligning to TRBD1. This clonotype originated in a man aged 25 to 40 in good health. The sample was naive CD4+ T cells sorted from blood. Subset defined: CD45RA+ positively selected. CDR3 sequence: CASSEGGRVETQYF. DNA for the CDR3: TGTGCCAGCAGTGAAGGGGGCAGGGTAGAGACCCAGTACTTC. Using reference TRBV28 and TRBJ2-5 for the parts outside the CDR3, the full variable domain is DVKVTQSSRYLVKRTGEKVFLECVQDMDHENMFWYRQDPGLGLRLIYFSYDVKMKEKGDIPEGYSVSREKKERFSLILESASTNQTSMYLCASSEGGRVETQYFGPGTRLLVL.